The 24 T cell receptor beta chains listed next were all sequenced from one sample in a study of regulatory T cells. The PCR used 52 TRBV and 13 TRBJ primers. Only in-frame clones appear in the TCRdb table, and some are missing; sequencing was by immunoSEQ multiplex PCR. The repertoire holds 30,000 to 40,000 clones, with roughly 90% as singletons. Study-wide results and caveats: Hydrophobic residues at CDR3 positions 6 and 7 were enriched in conventional CD4+ T cells of CD3G-deficient patients.

Their recognized antigens are unknown. The sequencing input was conventional CD4+ T cells sorted from blood. These receptors were taken from a person aged 18-35 years with CD3G deficiency.

V and J are TRBV5-1 and TRBJ2-2; TRBD2 matches 8 bases. The V gene end was trimmed by 5 bases and the J gene end by 7 bases; junction bases not matched to a gene: 10. This CDR3 spans 15 amino acids. Germline assignment: CDR1 SGHRS and CDR2 YFSETQ. The DNA for the CDR3 is TGCGCCAGCAGGTTCGCGGCGGGAGGAGACGGGGAGCTGTTTTTT. This encodes CASRFAAGGDGELFF.

The table lists this clone with a count of one. This chain uses TRBV28 with TRBJ2-3; weak D call: TRBD2 (5 bases). CDR3 size: 15 residues. The V end lost 3 bases, the J end lost 1 base, and 11 bases lay between the germline ends. Germline V CDR1 and CDR2: MDHEN, SYDVKM. The CDR3 region is CASSFWRARTDTQYF. CDR3 nucleotide sequence: TGTGCCAGCAGTTTCTGGCGGGCCCGCACAGATACGCAGTATTTT.

This chain connects TRBV7-9 to TRBJ2-2, with D hard to call. CDR1 is SEHNR, CDR2 FQNEAQ, per germline (reference sequence). V was pared by 4 bases and J by 1 base, with 1 base between. The CDR3 extends over 12 amino acids. The CDR3 DNA follows: TGTGCCAGCAGCTGGAACACCGGGGAGCTGTTTTTT. It is translated as CASSWNTGELFF.

V usage is TRBV28 and J usage is TRBJ2-1; TRBD2 might be the D (7 bases). Germline V lookup: CDR1 MDHEN, CDR2 SYDVKM. V lost 6 bases to trimming and J lost 4 bases, with 19 bases between them. The length of the CDR3 is 16 residues. The CDR3: CASSPTGRGIYNEQFF. The CDR3 bases are TGTGCCAGCAGCCCAACAGGGAGGGGGATATACAATGAGCAGTTCTTC.

V usage is TRBV27 and J usage is TRBJ2-1; a possible D gene is TRBD2 (6 bases). There are 12 residues in the CDR3. With 5 bases removed from V and 10 bases from J, the gap between germline ends came to 12 bases. CDR1 and CDR2 from the germline V gene are MNHEY and SMNVEV (reference sequence). The CDR3 DNA reads as TGTGCCAGCAGTCAAGGGGCGGGGGAGCAGTTCTTC. This sequence encodes CASSQGAGEQFF.

This chain links TRBV5-1 with TRBJ2-3; TRBD2 aligns across 8 bases. After removal of 1 base from V and 5 bases from J, the junction contained 15 bases not matched to a gene. The germline CDR1 and CDR2 sequences are SGHRS and YFSETQ. This CDR3 is 18 amino acids long. For the CDR3, the DNA is TGCGCCAGCAGCTTGTCCCGAAGTAGCGGGAATTCAGGAGATACGCAGTATTTT. It codes for CASSLSRSSGNSGDTQYF.

The chain links TRBV5-2 to TRBJ2-6; no DNA check was done on the table's D call, TRBD2. TRBV5-2 is a documented pseudogene. This CDR3 spans 15 amino acids. CDR3 protein: CASSLSGAGANVLTF. CDR3 DNA sequence: TGTGCCAGCAGCTTATCGGGGGCTGGGGCCAACGTCCTGACTTTC.

The genes are TRBV11-3 and TRBJ2-6; D perhaps matches TRBD1 (5 bases). The germline V and J ends were trimmed by 4 bases and 0 bases, with 7 bases remaining between them. This CDR3 is built from 15 residues. Germline lookup yields CDR1 SGHNT and CDR2 YENEEA. DNA for the CDR3: TGTGCCAGCAGCTCAGGGATCTCTGGGGCCAACGTCCTGACTTTC. This gives the protein CASSSGISGANVLTF.

V and J are TRBV4-1 and TRBJ2-1; no firm D call. The CDR3 is 14 amino acids. The germline CDR1 and CDR2 sequences are MGHRA and YSYEKL. V lost 4 bases to trimming and J lost 4 bases, with 11 bases between them. CDR3 sequence reads: CASSPRLEYNEQFF. The CDR3, as DNA: TGCGCCAGCAGCCCGCGACTGGAATACAATGAGCAGTTCTTC.

This chain uses TRBV7-9 with TRBJ2-5; the match to TRBD2 covers 7 bases. V was clipped by 1 base and J by 7 bases; unmatched bases: 12. There are 16 residues in the CDR3. Germline loops: CDR1 SEHNR, CDR2 FQNEAQ (reference sequence). CDR3 protein: CASSLEGGGASGTQYF. DNA of the CDR3: TGTGCCAGCAGCTTAGAAGGCGGGGGAGCCTCCGGGACCCAGTACTTC.

The J gene is TRBJ2-1, the V gene TRBV28, with D perhaps matching TRBD1 (6 bases). The CDR3 totals 14 residues. Deletions cut 5 bases from V and 11 bases from J, with 19 bases between. The germline gives CDR1 MDHEN, CDR2 SYDVKM. The CDR3 DNA is TGTGCCAGCAGTCCGAACAGGGTCGGCAAGAAGCAGTTCTTC. Its translation is CASSPNRVGKKQFF.

The chain has TRBV6-1 and TRBJ2-7; 8 positions agree with TRBD1. CDR3 length: 14 amino acids. Trimming cost V 5 bases and J 4 bases; bases outside gene matches: 7. Germline V CDR1 and CDR2: MNHNS, SASEGT. In nucleotides, the CDR3 is TGTGCCAGCAGTTTTCGACAGGGGAGGTACGAGCAGTACTTC. Translating it yields CASSFRQGRYEQYF.

This clone has only one observation. The chain has TRBV7-2 and TRBJ2-6; no clear D. From germline, CDR1 is SGHTA and CDR2 FQGNSA. The CDR3 is 13 amino acids. The V gene lost 3 bases and the J gene lost 1 base, with 1 base spanning the gap. The CDR3 nucleotides read TGTGCCAGCAGCTTTTCTGGGGCCAACGTCCTGACTTTC. It encodes CASSFSGANVLTF.

The chain couples TRBV6-1 to TRBJ2-2, with TRBD2 as a possible D gene (5 bases). Per germline, CDR1 MNHNS and CDR2 SASEGT. Trimming removed 6 bases from V and 0 bases from J, with 11 bases in between. This CDR3 contains 15 residues. CDR3 protein: CASRIGLSNTGELFF. The CDR3 DNA is TGTGCCAGCAGGATCGGACTTTCGAACACCGGGGAGCTGTTTTTT.

The V and J genes are TRBV28 and TRBJ2-1; D may match TRBD1 or TRBD2 (5 bases each). V lost 2 bases and J lost 11, with 10 bases in between. The CDR3 consists of 12 residues. Germline loops: CDR1 MDHEN, CDR2 SYDVKM. The CDR3 protein is CASSLSGHKQFF. The CDR3 DNA reads TGTGCCAGCAGTTTAAGCGGACATAAGCAGTTCTTC.

In this sample, this clone turned up once. The V gene is TRBV6-5, the J gene TRBJ1-4; the D gene is possibly TRBD1 (5 bases). The germline V and J ends were trimmed by 8 bases and 10 bases, with 11 bases remaining between them. The germline CDR1 and CDR2 sequences are MNHEY and SVGAGI. The CDR3 consists of 11 residues. Written as DNA, the CDR3 is TGTGCCAGCCAGGGAAGGAGAAAACTGTTTTTT. Its translation is CASQGRRKLFF.

This rearrangement joins TRBV19 to TRBJ2-7, with a possible D match to TRBD1 (6 bases). This CDR3 is 13 amino acids long. Germline CDR1 and CDR2: LNHDA and SQIVND (reference sequence). The V gene lost 4 bases and the J gene lost 5 bases, with 12 bases spanning the gap. This CDR3 is CASSTQGSDEQYF. The DNA of the CDR3 is TGTGCCAGTAGTACACAGGGTAGCGACGAGCAGTACTTC.

This chain joins TRBV5-1 and TRBJ2-7; TRBD1 or TRBD2 may be the D gene (5 bases each). The germline V gene encodes CDR1 SGHRS and CDR2 YFSETQ. This CDR3 region has 13 residues. V lost 2 bases, J lost 5 bases, and 11 bases lay in between. CDR3 coding DNA: TGCGCCAGCAGCTTAGGACTGGGGCACGAGCAGTACTTC. This gives the protein CASSLGLGHEQYF.

The rearrangement links TRBV7-9 to TRBJ2-3, with TRBD1 identical over 12 bases. In germline, CDR1 is SEHNR, CDR2 FQNEAQ (reference sequence). V lost 5 bases, J lost 6 bases, and 12 bases stayed unmatched. The CDR3 is made up of 17 amino acids. The CDR3 sequence is CASSAGQGAYRGDTQYF. The CDR3 DNA reads as TGTGCCAGCAGCGCGGGACAGGGGGCCTATCGGGGGGATACGCAGTATTTT. The full variable domain, in which reference TRBV7-9 and TRBJ2-3 provide the parts outside the CDR3, is DTGVSQNPRHKITKRGQNVTFRCDPISEHNRLYWYRQTLGQGPEFLTYFQNEAQLEKSRLLSDRFSAERPKGSFSTLEIQRTEQGDSAMYLCASSAGQGAYRGDTQYFGPGTRLTVL.

By sample share, this clone is medium-sized (0.01 to 0.1%). The chain joins TRBV11-2 to TRBJ2-6; D unresolved. CDR3 length equals 15 residues. Trimming left V 2 bases short and J 0 bases short, with 5 bases between. Germline V gives CDR1 SGHAT, CDR2 FQNNGV. CDR3 DNA sequence: TGTGCCAGCAGCTTAACCATCTCTGGGGCCAACGTCCTGACTTTC. Translation gives CASSLTISGANVLTF.

Concerning this clone itself: At one end, the junction sequence differs from germline, possibly due to a read error. The rearrangement joins TRBV10-3 to TRBJ2-7, with D perhaps TRBD1 (5 bases). The CDR3 contains 14 residues. Germline CDR1 reads ENHRY; CDR2 reads SYGVKD. Here the CDR3 reads CASSELQGDYEQYF. CDR3 in DNA: TGTGCCAGCAGTGAACTCCAGGGTGACTACGAGCAGTACTTC.

The chain has TRBV5-1 and TRBJ1-1, with unresolved D. Between the trimmed V and J ends, which lost 0 bases and 4 bases, there was a span of 16 bases. Germline V gives CDR1 SGHRS, CDR2 YFSETQ. The CDR3 is made up of 16 amino acids. DNA of the CDR3: TGCGCCAGCAGCTTGGCCCAGTCGGGTGGAGGCACTGAAGCTTTCTTT. Protein sequence: CASSLAQSGGGTEAFF. Filled out from reference TRBV5-1 and TRBJ1-1, the complete variable domain reads KAGVTQTPRYLIKTRGQQVTLSCSPISGHRSVSWYQQTPGQGLQFLFEYFSETQRNKGNFPGRFSGRQFSNSRSEMNVSTLELGDSALYLCASSLAQSGGGTEAFFGQGTRLTVV.

CDR3 loop: CASSPLRGGGGELFF. The CDR3 region has the DNA TGTGCCAGCAGCCCGCTGCGGGGCGGGGGCGGGGAGCTGTTTTTT. The rearrangement links TRBV28 to TRBJ2-2; TRBD2 matches at 7 bases. J gave up 7 bases and V 6 bases, and 11 bases lay outside the gene matches. Germline loops: CDR1 MDHEN, CDR2 SYDVKM. This CDR3 is built from 15 residues.

This rearrangement joins TRBV5-1 to TRBJ1-2; D unclear. The V end lost 4 bases, the J end lost 2 bases, and 12 bases lay between the germline ends. In germline, CDR1 is SGHRS, CDR2 YFSETQ. The CDR3 runs 14 residues. CDR3 residues: CASSPDTHNYGYTF. The CDR3 nucleotides are TGCGCCAGCAGCCCCGACACCCACAACTATGGCTACACCTTC.